The rows below give T cell receptor beta chains drawn from one sample of a study of CD8 T cells in Susac syndrome. MiXCR was run by TCRdb on the immunoSEQ multiplex PCR reads, yielding one entry per CDR3 protein. The profile shows about 250,000 distinct CDR3 sequences, 80% to 95% of them singletons. The sequencing input was CD4+ T cells from PBMCs. The source of these receptors is a human donor with multiple sclerosis. CDR3s leave out the opening cysteine and the closing phenylalanine or tryptophan. Fields, in order: V gene, J gene, CDR3 protein.

TRBV20-1	TRBJ2-7	SAQNRDRGSYEQY
TRBV7-2	TRBJ2-2	ASSSDRANTGELF
TRBV12-3/TRBV12-4	TRBJ1-3	ASSSRAGNTIY
TRBV19	TRBJ1-5	ASSMQTGLGQPQH
TRBV5-1	TRBJ1-4	ASSFGGLGTTNEKLF
TRBV12-3/TRBV12-4	TRBJ1-5	ASSVEYQPQH
TRBV30	TRBJ1-2	ATQVNYGYT
TRBV27	TRBJ1-4	ASSLLVGDKKLF
TRBV5-6	TRBJ2-5	ASSLADTGGETQY
TRBV9	TRBJ2-7	ASSVSGSGSSYEQY
TRBV6-2/TRBV6-3	TRBJ2-3	ASSSSSRAQY
TRBV29-1	TRBJ2-6	SVEGPGAGANVLT
TRBV20-1	TRBJ1-2	SAILLPKASGYT
TRBV6-5	TRBJ1-1	ASRRVMDTEAF
TRBV20-1	TRBJ1-3	GGADRGLGNTIY
TRBV29-1	TRBJ1-1	SVVFRGSTMNTEAF
TRBV7-9	TRBJ1-5	ASSPRITGRDGNQPQH
TRBV6-2/TRBV6-3	TRBJ1-5	ASSYSPGTSQPQH
TRBV18	TRBJ1-3	ASSPTLQKGNTIY
TRBV28	TRBJ1-6	ASSQTGVNSPLH
TRBV2	TRBJ2-1	ASMGQSSYNEQF
TRBV6-1	TRBJ2-1	ASNNRQGMGRDEQF
TRBV6-5	TRBJ2-7	ASSYSGTGLYEQY
TRBV24-1	TRBJ2-1	ATSDPMVGRDEQF
TRBV24-1	TRBJ2-6	ATSDRFAGANVLT
TRBV3-1	TRBJ1-5	ASSQDPSPAGPQH
TRBV29-1	TRBJ1-1	SVVAQGRNTEAF
TRBV9	TRBJ2-1	ASSGTGTGAYNEQF
TRBV7-2	TRBJ1-2	ASSAGRGVENYGYT
TRBV20-1	TRBJ1-1	TLGTVVGTEAF
TRBV6-1	TRBJ2-7	ASSATSGVSYEQY
TRBV5-1	TRBJ2-3	ASSLEWRGLAGNDHTQY
TRBV5-4	TRBJ2-1	ASSMQGWDHNEQF
TRBV2	TRBJ2-2	ASSGGPWRRTGELF